This T cell receptor beta chain came from a study of T cell changes during pregnancy in multiple sclerosis. Clones were read by immunoSEQ multiplex PCR, and TCRdb kept only the in-frame ones, dropping some. The table has 40,000 or so clones, approximately 91% seen once. The CDR3 length is 16 residues. CDR1 and CDR2 (germline): PRHDT, FYEKMQ (reference sequence). V was clipped by 5 bases and J by 7 bases; unmatched bases: 12. This TCR was sampled from a female donor with multiple sclerosis, enrolled in a pregnancy study. The V and J genes are TRBV13 and TRBJ1-3; 9 nucleotides match TRBD1. The starting material was CD8+ T cells from peripheral blood mononuclear cells, obtained in the first trimester of pregnancy. The CDR3 DNA reads as TGTGCCAGCAGCACCCGACAGGGGGGATCGCGGAACACCATATATTTT. Translation: CASSTRQGGSRNTIYF.